This is a list of T cell receptor beta chains from one sample in a study of blood T cells in healthy people across ages. TCRdb ran MiXCR on the 5' RACE reads and lists one entry per CDR3 protein. Among about 1,800,000 distinct CDR3 sequences listed, roughly 30% were seen once. The sample taken for sequencing was blood. The receptors here all came from a woman between 25 and 40 years old in good health. CDR3s include the opening cysteine and the closing phenylalanine or tryptophan. The D gene is left open where the match is weak. Clone sizes are given selectively: once, few, many, or a class where the clone is expanded.

>14|TRBV6-5|TRBJ1-1|NA|few
TGTGCCAGCGGTGGAGGGAGATGGAACACTGAAGCTTTCTTT
CASGGGRWNTEAFF
>17|TRBV29-1|TRBJ2-7|TRBD2|few
TGCAGCGTTGAAGGCGGGAGGCTAGCGGGAGGTACCTACGAGCAGTACTTC
CSVEGGRLAGGTYEQYF
>16|TRBV28|TRBJ2-1|TRBD2|NA
TGTGCCAGCATTGGCGGGGGGCGAAGCTCCTACAATGAGCAGTTCTTC
CASIGGGRSSYNEQFF
>14|TRBV6-6|TRBJ2-7|TRBD1|NA
TGTGCCAGCAGGTACCGACAGGGCCCCTACGAGCAGTACTTC
CASRYRQGPYEQYF
>16|TRBV11-2|TRBJ2-3|TRBD2|NA
TGTGCCAGCAGCTCCGGGACTAGCGCGACCACAGATACGCAGTATTTT
CASSSGTSATTDTQYF
>14|TRBV20-1|TRBJ2-2|NA|NA
TGCAGTGCTAGAGTCCCGCGCGCGACCGGGGAGCTGTTTTTT
CSARVPRATGELFF
>16|TRBV19|TRBJ1-5|NA|few
TGTGCCAGTCGGGGGAGGGGATTCGATAGCAATCAGCCCCAGCATTTT
CASRGRGFDSNQPQHF
>14|TRBV2|TRBJ2-1|TRBD2|few
TGTGCCAGCAGTGGGGGAGGGCCTATGGATGAGCAGTTCTTC
CASSGGGPMDEQFF
>17|TRBV6-5|TRBJ1-1|NA|NA
TGTGCCAGCAGTTACTCTGGGGGATTTCGGATGAACACTGAAGCTTTCTTT
CASSYSGGFRMNTEAFF
>12|TRBV5-6|TRBJ2-5|NA|many
TGTGCCAGCGGGAGTCACCAAGAGACCCAGTACTTC
CASGSHQETQYF
>14|TRBV7-2|TRBJ2-5|NA|NA
TGTGCCAGCAGTCCCCCGGCCTCCTTGGGGGAGCAGTACTTC
CASSPPASLGEQYF
>16|TRBV12-3/TRBV12-4|TRBJ2-1|TRBD2|NA
TGTGCCAGCAGTGGACCCCGACTAGCGGGGTACAATGAGCAGTTCTTC
CASSGPRLAGYNEQFF
>12|TRBV30|TRBJ1-2|NA|NA
TGTGCCTGGAGTGTACAAGGTCCCGGCTACACCTTC
CAWSVQGPGYTF
>16|TRBV7-9|TRBJ1-4|NA|many
TGTGCCAGCAGCTTAGAGCCCCGGTTAACTAATGAAAAACTGTTTTTT
CASSLEPRLTNEKLFF
>12|TRBV2|TRBJ2-7|NA|many
TGTGCCAGCAGGACACCTCCGTACGAGCAGTACTTC
CASRTPPYEQYF
>12|TRBV29-1|TRBJ2-5|NA|few
TGCAGCGGTCCGGGGCGGCAAGAGACCCAGTACTTC
CSGPGRQETQYF
>14|TRBV5-1|TRBJ2-1|TRBD1|NA
TGCGCCAGCAGCCCTGGGACAGCGAACAATGAGCAGTTCTTC
CASSPGTANNEQFF
>14|TRBV28|TRBJ1-2|NA|NA
TGTGCCAGCAGTTCAGGTACGGGGATCGGAGGCTACACCTTC
CASSSGTGIGGYTF
>15|TRBV5-1|TRBJ2-7|TRBD2|NA
TGCGCCAGCAGGGCAGGACTAGCGGAATACTACGAGCAGTACTTC
CASRAGLAEYYEQYF
>15|TRBV20-1|TRBJ1-4|TRBD1|few
TGCAGTGCTAAAAGACCGGACAGGGGTAATGAAAAACTGTTTTTT
CSAKRPDRGNEKLFF
>17|TRBV6-6|TRBJ2-2|TRBD2|NA
TGTGCCAGCAGACCTCCCAGGACTAGCGGGGCCACCGGGGAGCTGTTTTTT
CASRPPRTSGATGELFF
>15|TRBV5-1|TRBJ2-7|TRBD1|NA
TGCGCCAGCAGCCCCCGGGTACAGGGGAATTACGAGCAGTACTTC
CASSPRVQGNYEQYF
>13|TRBV7-9|TRBJ1-1|NA|NA
TGTACCAGCAGCCCCTCGCAGTACACTGAAGCTTTCTTT
CTSSPSQYTEAFF
>14|TRBV20-1|TRBJ2-4|TRBD2|NA
TGCAGTGCCCTATCTCGGGAGGGATACAATGAGCAGTACTTC
CSALSREGYNEQYF
>14|TRBV20-1|TRBJ2-7|TRBD1|NA
TGCAGTGCTGGCCCAGGACAGGCGTTTGGCGAGCAGTACTTC
CSAGPGQAFGEQYF
>15|TRBV4-3|TRBJ1-2|NA|many
TGCGCCAGCAGCCAAGTGGCGGAGCAAGGCTATGGCTACACCTTC
CASSQVAEQGYGYTF
>18|TRBV6-1|TRBJ2-4|NA|few
TGTGCCAGCTTACAGATAGGGTGGATGACGCCTGGCAAAAACATTCAGTACTTC
CASLQIGWMTPGKNIQYF
>14|TRBV10-3|TRBJ2-3|NA|NA
TGTGCCGTCAGTGAGGGCGGAGGCACAGATACGCAGTATTTT
CAVSEGGGTDTQYF
>13|TRBV7-6|TRBJ1-2|NA|few
TGTGCCAGCAGCTTAGCGACCGGGTTAGGCTACACCTTC
CASSLATGLGYTF
>15|TRBV6-5|TRBJ1-2|TRBD1|NA
TGTGCCAGCAGTTCCCCGACAGGGTTTAACTATGGCTACACCTTC
CASSSPTGFNYGYTF
>15|TRBV4-3|TRBJ2-5|NA|NA
TGCGCCAGCAGCCAAGACGGTGGGCCGGCAGAGACCCAGTACTTC
CASSQDGGPAETQYF
>16|TRBV7-2|TRBJ1-1|NA|once
TGTGCCAGCAGCCGTAGCTATATTCAGGGGAACACTGAAGCTTTCTTT
CASSRSYIQGNTEAFF
>15|TRBV7-2|TRBJ1-4|NA|few
TGTGCCGGCAGCTTAGTTGCAAGGGGTAATGAAAAACTGTTTTTT
CAGSLVARGNEKLFF
>11|TRBV28|TRBJ1-6|NA|NA
TGTGCCAGCAGTTTCGGGCGGCCCCTCCACTTT
CASSFGRPLHF
>13|TRBV27|TRBJ2-2|NA|NA
TGTGCCAGCAGATGGGGTAGACCCGGGGAGCTGTTTTTT
CASRWGRPGELFF
>14|TRBV20-1|TRBJ2-2|NA|NA
TGCAGTGCTCCGCGGGGAATGAACACCGGGGAGCTGTTTTTT
CSAPRGMNTGELFF
>15|TRBV11-2|TRBJ2-1|NA|NA
TGTGCCAGCAGCTTATACCAGAGCTCCTACAATGAGCAGTTCTTC
CASSLYQSSYNEQFF
>15|TRBV28|TRBJ2-1|TRBD1|NA
TGTGCCAGCAGCCCCCTCGGACAGGAGGTTGAAGAGCAGTTCTTC
CASSPLGQEVEEQFF
>12|TRBV12-5|TRBJ1-2|NA|NA
TGTGCTAGTGGTTTCCCGACCGACTTCTACACCTTC
CASGFPTDFYTF
>13|TRBV6-1|TRBJ2-7|TRBD1|few
TGTGCCAGCAGTGTGACAGGGGGCTGGGAGCAGTACTTC
CASSVTGGWEQYF
>13|TRBV3-1|TRBJ1-2|NA|few
TGTGCCAGCAACCTGGACGGACACTATGGCTACACCTTC
CASNLDGHYGYTF
>16|TRBV7-9|TRBJ2-2|TRBD2|NA
TGTGCCAGCAGCAGAATAGCGGGGGGTAACACCGGGGAGCTGTTTTTT
CASSRIAGGNTGELFF
>14|TRBV2|TRBJ2-3|NA|NA
TGTGCCAGCAGTGAAAGGAACTTTAGGGATACGCAGTATTTT
CASSERNFRDTQYF
>15|TRBV7-3|TRBJ2-5|NA|many
TGTGCCAGCAGCTTAGCGGGCCTTGACCAAGAGACCCAGTACTTC
CASSLAGLDQETQYF
>15|TRBV6-1|TRBJ1-4|NA|few
TGTGCCAGCAGTGAAATGTGGCAGGGGAGTGAAAAACTGTTTTTT
CASSEMWQGSEKLFF
>15|TRBV5-1|TRBJ2-5|TRBD1|few
TGCGCCAGCAGCCGTACAGGGGTGGTGTCGGAGACCCAGTACTTC
CASSRTGVVSETQYF
>13|TRBV28|TRBJ2-7|NA|NA
TGTGCCAGCAGTTCGTGGCGGTACTACGAGCAGTACTTC
CASSSWRYYEQYF
>13|TRBV11-2|TRBJ1-1|NA|NA
TGTGCCAGCAGCTTAAGGGCGGGGACTGAAGCTTTCTTT
CASSLRAGTEAFF
>14|TRBV10-1|TRBJ1-2|NA|NA
TGCGCCAGTCCATCTGGGGGGGTCTTGGATGGCTACACCTTC
CASPSGGVLDGYTF